This is a list of T cell receptor beta chains from one sample in a study of cytomegalovirus exposure and HLA in healthy donors. The assay was immunoSEQ multiplex PCR, and TCRdb's table has in-frame clones only and misses some. The sample consists of nearly 95,000 clones, about four fifths of them appearing once. Source material: PBMCs. The receptors were sampled from a woman aged 35 to 49 in good health and CMV-seronegative. The CDR3 runs from the conserved cysteine through the conserved F or W. The D gene is left open where the match is weak. Size is omitted from some rows. Given values are once, few, many or a class for expanded clones.

length: 20; J: TRBJ2-1; D: TRBD2; V: TRBV19; size: .; DNA: TGTGCCAGTAGTATAGACTTCGGGGAAGCGGGGGGCAATCTTCGCAATGAGCAGTTCTTC; CDR3: CASSIDFGEAGGNLRNEQFF
length: 14; J: TRBJ2-7; D: TRBD1; V: TRBV18; size: .; DNA: TGTGCCAGCTCAGGACAGGGGTACTCCTACGAGCAGTACTTC; CDR3: CASSGQGYSYEQYF
length: 15; J: TRBJ2-5; D: TRBD1; V: TRBV30; size: .; DNA: TGTGCCTGGGTACCGGGGACAGGGGGCCCGAAGACCCAGTACTTC; CDR3: CAWVPGTGGPKTQYF
length: 16; J: TRBJ2-3; D: .; V: TRBV30; size: once; DNA: TGTGCCTGGAGTGTAGCTACAAATCCCGGGACAGATACGCAGTATTTT; CDR3: CAWSVATNPGTDTQYF
length: 13; J: TRBJ1-2; D: TRBD1; V: TRBV4-2; size: .; DNA: TGTGCCAGCAGCCAAACAGGGGCAAATGGCTACACCTTC; CDR3: CASSQTGANGYTF
length: 12; J: TRBJ2-1; D: .; V: TRBV6-1; size: .; DNA: TGTGCCAGCAGCAGGGATTACAATGAGCAGTTCTTC; CDR3: CASSRDYNEQFF
length: 14; J: TRBJ1-1; D: .; V: TRBV18; size: .; DNA: TGTGCCAGCTCACCCCGGGATCCGAACACTGAAGCTTTCTTT; CDR3: CASSPRDPNTEAFF
length: 14; J: TRBJ2-5; D: TRBD2; V: TRBV5-1; size: .; DNA: TGCGCCAGCAGCTTGCAGGGAGGGAGAGAGACCCAGTACTTC; CDR3: CASSLQGGRETQYF
length: 14; J: TRBJ1-6; D: TRBD1; V: TRBV5-1; size: .; DNA: TGCGCCAGCAGCGCTACAGGGGGGGATTCACCCCTCAACTTT; CDR3: CASSATGGDSPLNF
length: 9; J: TRBJ1-6; D: .; V: TRBV28; size: .; DNA: TGTGCCAGCTCATCACCCCTCCACTTT; CDR3: CASSSPLHF
length: 15; J: TRBJ1-2; D: .; V: TRBV28; size: .; DNA: TGTGCCAGCAGTCCCATCTCAGGGGTGTTCTATGGCTACACCTTC; CDR3: CASSPISGVFYGYTF
length: 15; J: TRBJ1-1; D: TRBD1; V: TRBV7-9; size: .; DNA: TGTGCCAGCAGCTTAACAGGGGGATTGGGCACTGAAGCTTTCTTT; CDR3: CASSLTGGLGTEAFF
length: 16; J: TRBJ1-3; D: .; V: TRBV7-2; size: .; DNA: TGTGCCAGCAGCCCAGAGTCAGGGCGTAAGGGAAACACCATATATTTT; CDR3: CASSPESGRKGNTIYF
length: 14; J: TRBJ1-5; D: TRBD1; V: TRBV6-6; size: .; DNA: TGTGCCAGCAGTTATAGACAGGGGGATCAGCCCCAGCATTTT; CDR3: CASSYRQGDQPQHF
length: 15; J: TRBJ2-3; D: TRBD2; V: TRBV7-9; size: .; DNA: TGTGCCAGCAGCACGACTAGCGGGGGAACAGATACGCAGTATTTT; CDR3: CASSTTSGGTDTQYF
length: 13; J: TRBJ1-5; D: TRBD1; V: TRBV10-2; size: few; DNA: TGCGCCAGCAGGAACGACAGGGTTCAGCCCCAGCATTTT; CDR3: CASRNDRVQPQHF
length: 18; J: TRBJ2-7; D: TRBD1; V: TRBV5-4; size: .; DNA: TGTGCCAGCAGCGACGGCCGACAGGGGGCGACCTCCTTGGTGGAGCAGTACTTC; CDR3: CASSDGRQGATSLVEQYF
length: 13; J: TRBJ2-3; D: .; V: TRBV5-1; size: once; DNA: TGCGCCAGCAGGGAGGGATCCACAGATACGCAGTATTTT; CDR3: CASREGSTDTQYF
length: 14; J: TRBJ2-7; D: TRBD2; V: TRBV6-6; size: .; DNA: TGTGCCAGCAGGCCGGGACTAAATTCCTACGAGCAGTACTTC; CDR3: CASRPGLNSYEQYF
length: 16; J: TRBJ1-5; D: TRBD1; V: TRBV5-6; size: .; DNA: TGTGCCAGCAGCACGGACAGGGGTCGGGGCAATCAGCCCCAGCATTTT; CDR3: CASSTDRGRGNQPQHF
length: 14; J: TRBJ2-3; D: .; V: TRBV5-1; size: .; DNA: TGCGCCAGCAGCTTGCAGGGAAGCCCAGATACGCAGTATTTT; CDR3: CASSLQGSPDTQYF
length: 15; J: TRBJ1-1; D: .; V: TRBV29-1; size: once; DNA: TGCAGCGTTGAGGTTCAAGGGAGGGGGAACACTGAAGCTTTCTTT; CDR3: CSVEVQGRGNTEAFF
length: 13; J: TRBJ1-2; D: TRBD1; V: TRBV19; size: .; DNA: TGTGCCAGTAGTACAGGGGGAGTTTCTGGCTACACCTTC; CDR3: CASSTGGVSGYTF
length: 15; J: TRBJ1-5; D: .; V: TRBV6-5; size: .; DNA: TGTGCCAGCAGTTCAGCGGGGCGCCTAAATCAGCCCCAGCATTTT; CDR3: CASSSAGRLNQPQHF
length: 13; J: TRBJ1-6; D: .; V: TRBV6-1; size: .; DNA: TGTGCCAGCGTTGTTGAGGGTTGGTCACCCCTCCACTTT; CDR3: CASVVEGWSPLHF
length: 14; J: TRBJ1-6; D: TRBD1; V: TRBV5-6; size: .; DNA: TGCGCCAGCAGCCCGACAGGGAGACTCTCACCCCTCCACTTT; CDR3: CASSPTGRLSPLHF
length: 16; J: TRBJ2-1; D: .; V: TRBV5-4; size: once; DNA: TGTGCCAGCAGCCGCAGTATCCGGGACTCTAACAATGAGCAGTTCTTC; CDR3: CASSRSIRDSNNEQFF
length: 13; J: TRBJ1-2; D: .; V: TRBV29-1; size: .; DNA: TGCAGCGTTGAAGAAAACCCAGGTCATGGCTACACCTTC; CDR3: CSVEENPGHGYTF
length: 15; J: TRBJ1-1; D: TRBD1; V: TRBV30; size: .; DNA: TGTGCCTGGAGTGTACAGAACAGGGGTAGGACTGAAGCTTTCTTT; CDR3: CAWSVQNRGRTEAFF
length: 15; J: TRBJ1-5; D: .; V: TRBV28; size: .; DNA: TGTGCCAGCAGTTTTTTTGTCGGGAATAACCAGCCCCAGCATTTT; CDR3: CASSFFVGNNQPQHF
length: 16; J: TRBJ1-4; D: .; V: TRBV7-9; size: .; DNA: TGTGCCAGCAGCTTAGCGTTCGGGGAAGTGAGCGAAAAACTGTTTTTT; CDR3: CASSLAFGEVSEKLFF
length: 14; J: TRBJ2-5; D: .; V: TRBV9; size: .; DNA: TGTGCCAGCAGCGTAGGGGCCAGCCAAGAGACCCAGTACTTC; CDR3: CASSVGASQETQYF
length: 13; J: TRBJ1-1; D: .; V: TRBV2; size: .; DNA: TGTGCCAGCGGACTACAGGTGAACACTGAAGCTTTCTTT; CDR3: CASGLQVNTEAFF
length: 13; J: TRBJ1-1; D: .; V: TRBV12-5; size: few; DNA: TGTGCTAGTGGTTTGGTCCCCGACACTGAAGCTTTCTTT; CDR3: CASGLVPDTEAFF
length: 16; J: TRBJ1-1; D: TRBD1; V: TRBV7-9; size: .; DNA: TGTGCCAGCAGCTTATACAGGGGTAGGGAAAACACTGAAGCTTTCTTT; CDR3: CASSLYRGRENTEAFF
length: 14; J: TRBJ1-5; D: .; V: TRBV11-2; size: .; DNA: TGTGCCAGCAGTAACAGACTCACAGGTCAGCCCCAGCATTTT; CDR3: CASSNRLTGQPQHF
length: 15; J: TRBJ1-2; D: TRBD1; V: TRBV6-5; size: .; DNA: TGTGCCAGCAGTTACTCAGGGACAGCGAACTATGGCTACACCTTC; CDR3: CASSYSGTANYGYTF
length: 14; J: TRBJ1-5; D: .; V: TRBV28; size: few; DNA: TGTGCCAGCAGTTTGGACATAGCGGGAGAGCCCCAGCATTTT; CDR3: CASSLDIAGEPQHF
length: 13; J: TRBJ1-5; D: TRBD1; V: TRBV4-3; size: .; DNA: TGCGCCAGCAGCCAACAGGGGGGCCAGCCCCAGCATTTT; CDR3: CASSQQGGQPQHF
length: 14; J: TRBJ2-2; D: .; V: TRBV30; size: .; DNA: TGTGCCTGGACCATCCCAGGGGTGTCCGGGGAGCTGTTTTTT; CDR3: CAWTIPGVSGELFF
length: 10; J: TRBJ1-4; D: .; V: TRBV20-1; size: .; DNA: TGCAGTGTCTCAGGGGAAAAACTGTTTTTT; CDR3: CSVSGEKLFF